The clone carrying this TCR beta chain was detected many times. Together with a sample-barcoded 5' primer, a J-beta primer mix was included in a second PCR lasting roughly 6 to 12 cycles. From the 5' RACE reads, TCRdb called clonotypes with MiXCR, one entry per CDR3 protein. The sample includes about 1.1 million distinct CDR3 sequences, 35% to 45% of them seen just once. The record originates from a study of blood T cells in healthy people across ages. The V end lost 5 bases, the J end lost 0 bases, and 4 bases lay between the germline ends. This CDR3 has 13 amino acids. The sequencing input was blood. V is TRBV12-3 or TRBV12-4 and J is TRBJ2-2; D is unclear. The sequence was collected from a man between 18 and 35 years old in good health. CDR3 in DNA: TGTGCCAGCAGTCCGTCGAACACCGGGGAGCTGTTTTTT. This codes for CASSPSNTGELFF.